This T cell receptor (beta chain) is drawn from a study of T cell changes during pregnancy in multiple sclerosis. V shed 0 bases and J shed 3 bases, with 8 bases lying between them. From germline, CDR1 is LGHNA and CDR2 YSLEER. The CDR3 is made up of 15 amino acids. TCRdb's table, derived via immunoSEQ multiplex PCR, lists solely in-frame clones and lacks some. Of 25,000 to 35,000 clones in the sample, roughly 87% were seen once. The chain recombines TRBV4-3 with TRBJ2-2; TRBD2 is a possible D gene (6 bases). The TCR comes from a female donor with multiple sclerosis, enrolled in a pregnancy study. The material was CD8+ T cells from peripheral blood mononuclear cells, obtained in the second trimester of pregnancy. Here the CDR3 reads CASSQDRDYTGELFF. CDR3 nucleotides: TGCGCCAGCAGCCAAGACCGGGACTACACCGGGGAGCTGTTTTTT.